This T cell receptor beta chain was recorded in a study of T cell repertoires in cytomegalovirus infection. Study in general: HLA-C-restricted CMV epitopes, recently identified, and well-studied HLA-B-restricted ones were used by the study. Carrying CMV and the relevant HLA type showed in public TCR beta signatures.

This clonotype was detected a few times. Its antigen is currently unknown. The CDR3 runs to 16 residues. The ends lost 5 bases at V and 8 bases at J; junction bases unmatched: 7. Germline assignment: CDR1 LNHDA and CDR2 SQIVND (reference sequence). Each CDR3 protein is one row after TCRdb ran MiXCR on the reads. Seen here are a few hundred thousand distinct CDR3 sequences, more than 30% observed once, and the top ten hold 15% to 20%. The sequencing used cultured PBMCs, collected from culture after CMV antigen stimulation. The TCR comes from a human donor in good health (CMV status not recorded). Some clones in this sample may be carry-over from other donors' samples. This chain connects TRBV19 to TRBJ1-6; TRBD1 agrees at 12 bases. The CDR3 sequence is CASSPGQGANHSPLHF. In DNA form, the CDR3 reads TGTGCCAGTAGTCCGGGACAGGGGGCGAATCATTCACCCCTCCACTTT. Combining the CDR3 with reference TRBV19 and TRBJ1-6 gives the whole variable domain DGGITQSPKYLFRKEGQNVTLSCEQNLNHDAMYWYRQDPGQGLRLIYYSQIVNDFQKGDIAEGYSVSREKKESFPLTVTSAQKNPTAFYLCASSPGQGANHSPLHFGNGTRLTVT.